Here is one T cell receptor beta chain with its context. Study processing details: Amplification with reference gene primers provided the estimates of nucleated cell counts. The method was immunoSEQ multiplex PCR; TCRdb's version includes in-frame clones alone and lacks a portion of them. That table is the source of V, J and clone size, and D and trimming were worked out from the DNA. The sample yields roughly 240,000 clones, 65% to 90% seen once. The data are from a study of blood T cell repertoires in COVID-19. Study-level background: Sample material is recorded as cDNA or gDNA derived from T cells, B-cell-depleted T cells, or PBMCs.

Germline CDR1 reads SGHAT; CDR2 reads FQDESV (reference sequence). With 0 bases removed from V and 1 base from J, the gap between germline ends came to 12 bases. The CDR3 extends over 17 amino acids. The Seattle site enrolled patients during active infection and followed them longitudinally. The origin of this receptor is a man aged 50-59 years with COVID-19, enrolled during active disease. The rearrangement uses TRBV11-1 and TRBJ2-2; maybe TRBD2 (6 bases). Sequencing was performed on peripheral blood. The CDR3 coding sequence is TGTGCCAGCAGCTTAGCGAGATGGGAGGTGAACACCGGGGAGCTGTTTTTT. Translated: CASSLARWEVNTGELFF.